These T cell receptor beta chains were read from a single sample in a study of T cell changes during pregnancy in multiple sclerosis. Sequencing used immunoSEQ multiplex PCR; TCRdb keeps in-frame clones, though not all of them. The data contain some 13,000 clones, 85% to 90% of them singletons. Sequenced here: CD8+ T cells from peripheral blood mononuclear cells, sampled in the second trimester of pregnancy. Receptors were obtained from a female donor in good health, enrolled as a control in a pregnancy study. CDR3s include the opening cysteine and the closing phenylalanine or tryptophan. A D gene is named only where the DNA matches it firmly. Only part of the rows carry a size: once, few, many, or a class if the clone is expanded.

J gene: TRBJ1-1
D gene: TRBD1
V gene: TRBV27
clone size: NA
CDR3 DNA: TGTGCCAGCAGTGGCAGACAGGGTTTTACTGAAGCTTTCTTT
CDR3 protein: CASSGRQGFTEAFF

J gene: TRBJ1-5
D gene: NA
V gene: TRBV5-6
clone size: NA
CDR3 DNA: TGTGCCAGCAGCTTGTTGGGGGGGCCCCAGCATTTT
CDR3 protein: CASSLLGGPQHF

J gene: TRBJ1-2
D gene: NA
V gene: TRBV9
clone size: once
CDR3 DNA: TGTGCCAGCAGCGTACAGGGATGGGATGGCTACACCTTC
CDR3 protein: CASSVQGWDGYTF

J gene: TRBJ2-2
D gene: TRBD2
V gene: TRBV27
clone size: NA
CDR3 DNA: TGTGCCAGCAGGCCAGGAAGCGGGGCGCTGGGGGAGCTGTTTTTT
CDR3 protein: CASRPGSGALGELFF

J gene: TRBJ2-7
D gene: TRBD1
V gene: TRBV9
clone size: once
CDR3 DNA: TGTGCCAGCAGCGAAGGGGACAGGGAATACTACGAGCAGTACTTC
CDR3 protein: CASSEGDREYYEQYF

J gene: TRBJ2-1
D gene: TRBD1
V gene: TRBV27
clone size: NA
CDR3 DNA: TGTGCCAGCAGTTTAGTCCAGGGGGCCTACAATGAGCAGTTCTTC
CDR3 protein: CASSLVQGAYNEQFF

J gene: TRBJ2-2
D gene: NA
V gene: TRBV30
clone size: once
CDR3 DNA: TGTGCCTGGAGTGTAGGGGCCGGGGAGCTGTTTTTT
CDR3 protein: CAWSVGAGELFF

J gene: TRBJ2-5
D gene: TRBD2
V gene: TRBV7-9
clone size: NA
CDR3 DNA: TGTGCCAGCAGCTTAGTGGCGGGGGACCAAGAGACCCAGTACTTC
CDR3 protein: CASSLVAGDQETQYF

J gene: TRBJ1-5
D gene: TRBD1
V gene: TRBV12-5
clone size: NA
CDR3 DNA: TGTGCTAGTGGTTTAGGGACAGCAACAAATCAGCCCCAGCATTTT
CDR3 protein: CASGLGTATNQPQHF

J gene: TRBJ2-3
D gene: TRBD2
V gene: TRBV2
clone size: NA
CDR3 DNA: TGTGCCAGCAGTGATGCCGGGAGGGCCGAGACAGATACGCAGTATTTT
CDR3 protein: CASSDAGRAETDTQYF

J gene: TRBJ2-7
D gene: NA
V gene: TRBV5-1
clone size: NA
CDR3 DNA: TGCGCCAGCAGCTTCGGGACATTATACGAGCAGTACTTC
CDR3 protein: CASSFGTLYEQYF

J gene: TRBJ1-5
D gene: NA
V gene: TRBV10-1
clone size: medium-sized
CDR3 DNA: TGCGCCAGCAGTGAGTCCGGGGATCCCCAGCCCCAGCATTTT
CDR3 protein: CASSESGDPQPQHF

J gene: TRBJ1-6
D gene: NA
V gene: TRBV28
clone size: NA
CDR3 DNA: TGTGCCAGCAGCATTGGACAACCTGGATATAATTCACCCCTCCACTTT
CDR3 protein: CASSIGQPGYNSPLHF

J gene: TRBJ2-3
D gene: NA
V gene: TRBV7-2
clone size: once
CDR3 DNA: TGTGCCAGCAGCTCTACCGCGATCCCCACAGATACGCAGTATTTT
CDR3 protein: CASSSTAIPTDTQYF

J gene: TRBJ1-4
D gene: TRBD1
V gene: TRBV7-9
clone size: large
CDR3 DNA: TGTGCCAGCAGCTCCGTGGACAGGGGGCGCGAAGGTGAAAAACTGTTTTTT
CDR3 protein: CASSSVDRGREGEKLFF

J gene: TRBJ2-1
D gene: TRBD2
V gene: TRBV10-2
clone size: medium-sized
CDR3 DNA: TGCGCCAGCAGTGTCCGGACTAGCAATCTGGGGAATGAGCAGTTCTTC
CDR3 protein: CASSVRTSNLGNEQFF

J gene: TRBJ1-4
D gene: NA
V gene: TRBV6-1
clone size: NA
CDR3 DNA: TGTGCCAGCAGTGAATGGGACATTAATGAAAAACTGTTTTTT
CDR3 protein: CASSEWDINEKLFF

J gene: TRBJ2-7
D gene: NA
V gene: TRBV5-5
clone size: large
CDR3 DNA: TGTGCCAGCAGCTTGGCGAAGGGGACTTGGGAGCAGTACTTC
CDR3 protein: CASSLAKGTWEQYF

J gene: TRBJ2-6
D gene: TRBD1
V gene: TRBV15
clone size: medium-sized
CDR3 DNA: TGTGCCACCAGCAGACCACAGGGGAGCGGGGCCAACGTCCTGACTTTC
CDR3 protein: CATSRPQGSGANVLTF

J gene: TRBJ2-7
D gene: NA
V gene: TRBV30
clone size: once
CDR3 DNA: TGTGCCTGGAGTAGAATTGGACATGCCGACGAGCAGTACTTC
CDR3 protein: CAWSRIGHADEQYF

J gene: TRBJ2-1
D gene: NA
V gene: TRBV10-3
clone size: NA
CDR3 DNA: TGTGCCATCAAGCCCTCGGGACTATCAGGGGATGAGCAGTTCTTC
CDR3 protein: CAIKPSGLSGDEQFF

J gene: TRBJ1-5
D gene: TRBD1
V gene: TRBV7-8
clone size: NA
CDR3 DNA: TGTGCCAGCAGCTTATCCCGACAGGGGAGTCAGCCCCAGCATTTT
CDR3 protein: CASSLSRQGSQPQHF

J gene: TRBJ1-2
D gene: NA
V gene: TRBV14
clone size: once
CDR3 DNA: TGTGCCAGCAGCCAATCGTATGGCTACACCTTC
CDR3 protein: CASSQSYGYTF

J gene: TRBJ1-1
D gene: TRBD1
V gene: TRBV6-1
clone size: few
CDR3 DNA: TGTGCCAGCAGTGGCGGGACAGGGGAATACACTGAAGCTTTCTTT
CDR3 protein: CASSGGTGEYTEAFF

J gene: TRBJ1-3
D gene: NA
V gene: TRBV14
clone size: few
CDR3 DNA: TGTGCCAGCAGCCAAGATGACACCTACAGCTCTGGAAACACCATATATTTT
CDR3 protein: CASSQDDTYSSGNTIYF

J gene: TRBJ2-7
D gene: TRBD1
V gene: TRBV7-9
clone size: NA
CDR3 DNA: TGTGCCAGCAGCCCCCACGGGACAGGGCCAACTCACGAGCAGTACTTC
CDR3 protein: CASSPHGTGPTHEQYF

J gene: TRBJ2-3
D gene: TRBD2
V gene: TRBV11-1
clone size: NA
CDR3 DNA: TGTGCCAGCAGCTTACTTGGACTAGCGGCAGATACGCAGTATTTT
CDR3 protein: CASSLLGLAADTQYF

J gene: TRBJ2-7
D gene: NA
V gene: TRBV4-3
clone size: NA
CDR3 DNA: TGCGCCAGCAGCCAAGATATCCAGGGCGACTACGAGCAGTACTTC
CDR3 protein: CASSQDIQGDYEQYF

J gene: TRBJ2-1
D gene: NA
V gene: TRBV7-9
clone size: NA
CDR3 DNA: TGTGCCAGCAGCTTAGTAAGTAGCGGCCATACCTACAATGAGCAGTTCTTC
CDR3 protein: CASSLVSSGHTYNEQFF

J gene: TRBJ2-7
D gene: TRBD2
V gene: TRBV30
clone size: NA
CDR3 DNA: TGTGCCTGGAGTGGCGTTGCGGGAGGGAACTACGAGCAGTACTTC
CDR3 protein: CAWSGVAGGNYEQYF

J gene: TRBJ2-3
D gene: TRBD2
V gene: TRBV12-5
clone size: NA
CDR3 DNA: TGTGCTAGTGGTTTGAGGGACTACACAGATACGCAGTATTTT
CDR3 protein: CASGLRDYTDTQYF

J gene: TRBJ1-1
D gene: TRBD1
V gene: TRBV14
clone size: NA
CDR3 DNA: TGTGCCAGCAGCCCCGTCTCTTACAGGGGGAGGAACACTGAAGCTTTCTTT
CDR3 protein: CASSPVSYRGRNTEAFF

J gene: TRBJ1-5
D gene: NA
V gene: TRBV15
clone size: NA
CDR3 DNA: TGTGCCACCAGCAGAGACCCTGCGGGGGCCGAGCCCCAGCATTTT
CDR3 protein: CATSRDPAGAEPQHF

J gene: TRBJ2-7
D gene: TRBD2
V gene: TRBV7-9
clone size: NA
CDR3 DNA: TGTGCCAGCAGCTTAGGTGGGACTAGCGGGTCCTACGAGCAGTACTTC
CDR3 protein: CASSLGGTSGSYEQYF

J gene: TRBJ2-5
D gene: TRBD2
V gene: TRBV7-9
clone size: NA
CDR3 DNA: TGTGCCAGCAGCCGGACTAGCGGGGGAGCGGGTGAGACCCAGTACTTC
CDR3 protein: CASSRTSGGAGETQYF

J gene: TRBJ1-4
D gene: TRBD1
V gene: TRBV4-3
clone size: NA
CDR3 DNA: TGCGCCAGCAGCCAATTGGACAGGGAGGAAGAAAAACTGTTTTTT
CDR3 protein: CASSQLDREEEKLFF

J gene: TRBJ1-2
D gene: TRBD1
V gene: TRBV30
clone size: NA
CDR3 DNA: TGTGCCACCTATGACCCGCAACGGACAGGGGATGGCTACACCTTC
CDR3 protein: CATYDPQRTGDGYTF

J gene: TRBJ1-2
D gene: TRBD1
V gene: TRBV10-3
clone size: NA
CDR3 DNA: TGTGCCACGGGTGATCCGGGACAGGGGGTATTCGACTATGGCTACACCTTC
CDR3 protein: CATGDPGQGVFDYGYTF

J gene: TRBJ1-1
D gene: NA
V gene: TRBV7-2
clone size: NA
CDR3 DNA: TGTGCCAGCAGCTTAAGGACAGTGAACACTGAAGCTTTCTTT
CDR3 protein: CASSLRTVNTEAFF

J gene: TRBJ2-7
D gene: TRBD1
V gene: TRBV25-1
clone size: NA
CDR3 DNA: TGTGCCAGCAGCGATCGGGGACAGATTTACGAGCAGTACTTC
CDR3 protein: CASSDRGQIYEQYF

J gene: TRBJ2-1
D gene: TRBD2
V gene: TRBV7-6
clone size: NA
CDR3 DNA: TGTGCCAGCAGCTTAGCGGGGGGGTACGGGGAGCAGTTCTTC
CDR3 protein: CASSLAGGYGEQFF

J gene: TRBJ2-1
D gene: NA
V gene: TRBV11-2
clone size: NA
CDR3 DNA: TGTGCCAGCAGCTTGAGCTCCTACAATGAGCAGTTCTTC
CDR3 protein: CASSLSSYNEQFF

J gene: TRBJ2-7
D gene: TRBD2
V gene: TRBV13
clone size: NA
CDR3 DNA: TGTGCCAGCAGGTCCAGCGGGGGGTACGCCTACGAGCAGTACTTC
CDR3 protein: CASRSSGGYAYEQYF

J gene: TRBJ1-5
D gene: NA
V gene: TRBV25-1
clone size: NA
CDR3 DNA: TGTGCCAGCAGTGGCGGGGGGGCAGGGAATCAGCCCCAGCATTTT
CDR3 protein: CASSGGGAGNQPQHF

J gene: TRBJ2-7
D gene: NA
V gene: TRBV7-2
clone size: NA
CDR3 DNA: TGTGCCAGCAGTTTGCTGGACACCAGCTACGAGCAGTACTTC
CDR3 protein: CASSLLDTSYEQYF

J gene: TRBJ1-4
D gene: NA
V gene: TRBV27
clone size: NA
CDR3 DNA: TGTGCCAGCAGTTCTGAGTCTAATGAAAAACTGTTTTTT
CDR3 protein: CASSSESNEKLFF

J gene: TRBJ1-5
D gene: TRBD1
V gene: TRBV7-9
clone size: NA
CDR3 DNA: TGTGCCAGCAGCTTCGGGACAGGGAAGGACAATCAGCCCCAGCATTTT
CDR3 protein: CASSFGTGKDNQPQHF

J gene: TRBJ1-1
D gene: TRBD1
V gene: TRBV29-1
clone size: NA
CDR3 DNA: TGCAGCGTTGAACCAGACAGGGCCAACACTGAAGCTTTCTTT
CDR3 protein: CSVEPDRANTEAFF

J gene: TRBJ2-3
D gene: TRBD2
V gene: TRBV13
clone size: NA
CDR3 DNA: TGTGCCAGCAGCAAGCGGGTAGCGGGGGAAGATACGCAGTATTTT
CDR3 protein: CASSKRVAGEDTQYF

J gene: TRBJ2-7
D gene: TRBD2
V gene: TRBV7-2
clone size: NA
CDR3 DNA: TGTGCCAGCAGCCAACCGGGACTAGATGGGTACGAGCAGTACTTC
CDR3 protein: CASSQPGLDGYEQYF

J gene: TRBJ2-1
D gene: NA
V gene: TRBV6-5
clone size: NA
CDR3 DNA: TGTGCCAGCAGTTACGGCCCAGGGCGCAATGAGCAGTTCTTC
CDR3 protein: CASSYGPGRNEQFF